This passage covers 27 T cell receptor beta chains from one sample sequenced in a study of cytomegalovirus exposure and HLA in healthy donors. Sequencing was performed with immunoSEQ multiplex PCR; in TCRdb, only in-frame clones are kept and a portion is missing. The sample comprises some 170,000 clones, 65% to 90% of which are singletons, and 2% to 2.5% rests with the top ten. Sequenced: PBMCs. Receptors originate from a young woman in good health and CMV-seronegative.

This clone was observed a handful of times. The rearrangement uses TRBV11-2 and TRBJ2-7; D may be TRBD2 (6 bases). Germline V lookup: CDR1 SGHAT, CDR2 FQNNGV. V lost 11 bases and J lost 4, with 15 bases in between. The length of the CDR3 is 12 residues. CDR3 coding DNA: TGTGCCTCCGGACTAACTACTTACGAGCAGTACTTC. Its protein is CASGLTTYEQYF.

Only one count was recorded for this clone. The V gene is TRBV12-5, the J gene TRBJ1-4; no firm D call. The V end lost 0 bases, the J end lost 11 bases, and 7 bases lay between the germline ends. Looked up from germline, CDR1 is LGHNT and CDR2 is FRNRAP. This CDR3 has 12 amino acids. CDR3 protein: CASGLVREKLFF. CDR3 in DNA: TGTGCTAGTGGTTTGGTAAGGGAGAAACTGTTTTTT.

V and J are TRBV6-5 and TRBJ1-1; D unresolved. From germline, CDR1 is MNHEY and CDR2 SVGAGI. Trimming took 6 bases from V and 1 from J, leaving 12 bases between them. This CDR3 has 14 amino acids. In DNA form, the CDR3 reads TGTGCCAGCAGCCCTACCGGGGAGAACACTGAAGCTTTCTTT. It translates to CASSPTGENTEAFF.

This clone was found once. V usage is TRBV15 and J usage is TRBJ2-1; TRBD2 matches 10 bases. J gave up 9 bases and V 3 bases, and 11 bases lay outside the gene matches. Germline CDR1 reads LNHNV; CDR2 reads YYDKDF (reference sequence). There are 16 residues in the CDR3. DNA for the CDR3: TGTGCCACCAGCAGCCCCCCCCGACTAGCGGGCAGTGAGCAGTTCTTC. This codes for CATSSPPRLAGSEQFF.

This clone appeared once. The genes are TRBV5-6 and TRBJ1-4; D not certain. The CDR3 has 12 amino acids. In germline, CDR1 is SGHDT, CDR2 YYEEEE. Trimming took off 1 base at V and 8 bases at J, with 6 bases between the two ends. In DNA, the CDR3 is TGTGCCAGCAGCTTGAACGGGGAAAAACTGTTTTTT. Protein sequence: CASSLNGEKLFF.

This chain links TRBV19 with TRBJ1-5; TRBD1 matches at 12 bases. The germline CDR1 and CDR2 sequences are LNHDA and SQIVND (reference sequence). The V segment lost 4 bases and the J segment 5 bases; nucleotides outside the gene matches: 6. The CDR3 is 16 amino acids. The CDR3: CASSKVRDRGHQPQHF. The DNA of the CDR3 is TGTGCCAGTAGTAAGGTTCGGGACAGGGGGCATCAGCCCCAGCATTTT.

J is TRBJ2-7 and V is TRBV9; 10 bases match TRBD2. The germline gives CDR1 SGDLS, CDR2 YYNGEE. This CDR3 comprises 16 residues. V was clipped by 0 bases and J by 2 bases; unmatched bases: 5. CDR3 sequence reads: CASSVGPSGSTYEQYF. In DNA, the CDR3 is TGTGCCAGCAGCGTAGGGCCTAGCGGGAGCACCTACGAGCAGTACTTC. Supplemented by reference TRBV9 and TRBJ2-7, the full variable domain reads DSGVTQTPKHLITATGQRVTLRCSPRSGDLSVYWYQQSLDQGLQFLIQYYNGEERAKGNILERFSAQQFPDLHSELNLSSLELGDSALYFCASSVGPSGSTYEQYFGPGTRLTVT.

V gene TRBV29-1 combines with J gene TRBJ2-5, with 12 nucleotides matching TRBD1. The DNA end is more similar to TRBJ2-7, so the J call may be wrong. This CDR3 is built from 14 residues. The germline V gene has CDR1 SQVTM and CDR2 ANQGSEA. The CDR3 loop reads CSAGTGGALGEQYF. The CDR3, as DNA: TGCAGCGCCGGGACAGGGGGCGCATTAGGCGAGCAGTACTTC.

The chain couples TRBV4-3 to TRBJ2-1; TRBD2 matches at 13 bases. The ends lost 4 bases at V and 5 bases at J; junction bases unmatched: 2. The CDR3 has 15 residues. Germline CDR1 LGHNA, CDR2 YSLEER. CDR3 in amino acids: CASSPGLAGDNEQFF. As DNA, the CDR3 is TGCGCCAGCAGCCCCGGACTAGCGGGAGACAATGAGCAGTTCTTC.

V and J are TRBV9 and TRBJ2-3, with D possibly matching TRBD2 (6 bases). CDR1 SGDLS and CDR2 YYNGEE come from the germline V gene. With 4 bases removed from V and 0 bases from J, the gap between germline ends came to 15 bases. The CDR3 is made up of 16 amino acids. For the CDR3, the DNA is TGTGCCAGCAGCTATAAATGGACTACTAGCACAGATACGCAGTATTTT. Its protein product is CASSYKWTTSTDTQYF.

The chain carries TRBV7-8 and TRBJ1-2; the match to TRBD1 covers 10 bases. J lost 6 bases, V lost 0 bases, and 13 bases had no gene match. The CDR3 consists of 18 residues. Germline lookup yields CDR1 SGHVS and CDR2 FQNEAQ. The CDR3 here is CASSLAGTGAVIIDGYTF. The DNA for the CDR3 is TGTGCCAGCAGCTTAGCGGGGACAGGGGCAGTTATAATCGATGGCTACACCTTC.

The CDR3 nucleotides read TGTGCCAGCAGCCAACAGCGAAACACTGAAGCTTTCTTT. This encodes CASSQQRNTEAFF. The chain recombines TRBV14 with TRBJ1-1, with D unresolved. CDR3 length: 13 amino acids. Trimming pared 2 bases from V and 2 bases from J, leaving 6 bases between. Germline CDR1 reads SGHDN; CDR2 reads FVKESK. Full variable domain (missing parts from reference TRBV14 and TRBJ1-1): EAGVTQFPSHSVIEKGQTVTLRCDPISGHDNLYWYRRVMGKEIKFLLHFVKESKQDESGMPNNRFLAERTGGTYSTLKVQPAELEDSGVYFCASSQQRNTEAFFGQGTRLTVV.

The chain is built from TRBV4-1 and TRBJ1-5; D remains ambiguous. This CDR3 is 15 amino acids long. The germline V and J ends were trimmed by 1 base and 0 bases, with 7 bases remaining between them. The germline CDR1 and CDR2 sequences are MGHRA and YSYEKL. CDR3 sequence (DNA): TGCGCCAGCAGCCAAGCACGAGATAGCAATCAGCCCCAGCATTTT. This sequence encodes CASSQARDSNQPQHF.

This rearrangement joins TRBV7-9 to TRBJ2-1, with D tentatively TRBD2 (8 bases). This CDR3 comprises 12 residues. The ends were cut back, 7 bases at V and 10 bases at J, with 14 bases in the middle. CDR1 is SEHNR, CDR2 FQNEAQ, per germline (reference sequence). CDR3 coding DNA: TGTGCCAGCATAGGGGGCGGGAGGGAGCAGTTCTTC. Residues: CASIGGGREQFF.

The chain employs TRBV2 and TRBJ1-4; 9 bases line up with TRBD1. This CDR3 has 15 amino acids. The germline V gene has CDR1 SNHLY and CDR2 FYNNEI. Trimming cost V 6 bases and J 3 bases; bases outside gene matches: 5. The DNA of the CDR3 is TGTGCCAGCAGAGGGACAGGGAGGGCTAATGAAAAACTGTTTTTT. This encodes CASRGTGRANEKLFF. The full variable domain, completed using reference TRBV2 and TRBJ1-4, is EPEVTQTPSHQVTQMGQEVILRCVPISNHLYFYWYRQILGQKVEFLVSFYNNEISEKSEIFDDQFSVERPDGSNFTLKIRSTKLEDSAMYFCASRGTGRANEKLFFGSGTQLSVL.

The chain joins TRBV13 to TRBJ2-1, with D hard to call. The CDR3 consists of 15 residues. Germline CDR1 reads PRHDT; CDR2 reads FYEKMQ (reference sequence). Trimming took 4 bases from V and 8 from J, leaving 18 bases between them. CDR3 DNA sequence: TGTGCCAGCAGCTCCCTACGGTCTGTTCGGGATGAGCAGTTCTTC. The encoded protein is CASSSLRSVRDEQFF.

The gene calls are TRBV15 and TRBJ2-7, with 9 bases aligning to TRBD2. This CDR3 has 20 amino acids. The V gene's germline CDR1 is LNHNV and CDR2 YYDKDF (reference sequence). V lost 3 bases and J lost 2; bases outside the gene matches: 20. The chain's CDR3 is CATSRSTAAGGPSRPYEQYF. CDR3 nucleotide sequence: TGTGCCACCAGCAGGTCCACCGCCGCGGGAGGGCCGTCCCGGCCCTACGAGCAGTACTTC.

This sequence joins TRBV4-2 and TRBJ1-2; TRBD1 matches 9 bases. The germline CDR1 and CDR2 sequences are LGHNA and YNFKEQ. V shed 5 bases, J shed 4 bases, and the junction held 5 bases outside the gene matches. The CDR3 loop spans 14 amino acids. The CDR3 here is CASSLGQGSYGYTF. The CDR3 coding sequence is TGTGCCAGCAGCTTGGGACAGGGAAGCTATGGCTACACCTTC.

The chain carries TRBV5-1 and TRBJ2-5; 10 nucleotides match TRBD2. Looked up from germline, CDR1 is SGHRS and CDR2 is YFSETQ. The J segment lost 3 bases and the V segment lost 4 bases, leaving 6 bases of the junction unmatched. The CDR3 has 15 residues. The CDR3 nucleotides are TGCGCCAGCAGCCCCGCAGCGGGGGGGGAAGAGACCCAGTACTTC. It codes for CASSPAAGGEETQYF.

This clone was observed a few times. In DNA, the CDR3 is TGTGCCAGCACCGGTCCCAGGTTTGACACCATATATTTT. The encoded protein is CASTGPRFDTIYF. This sequence joins TRBV2 and TRBJ1-3, with D uncertain. Between the trimmed V and J ends, which lost 7 bases and 8 bases, there was a span of 15 bases. Germline CDR1 is SNHLY and CDR2 is FYNNEI. The CDR3 contains 13 residues.

The genes are TRBV25-1 and TRBJ2-2, with 10 bases identical to TRBD1. CDR1 and CDR2 (germline): MGHDK, SYGVNS. Trimming removed 5 bases from V and 4 bases from J; junction bases left unmatched: 10. CDR3 length: 17 amino acids. The CDR3 protein is CASSLIGTGVLTGELFF. CDR3 sequence (DNA): TGTGCCAGCAGTCTAATCGGGACAGGGGTCCTCACCGGGGAGCTGTTTTTT.

This clone was counted once. Different DNA sequences within this sample yield the same CDR3. This chain uses TRBV29-1 with TRBJ1-1; no reliable D call. Trimming shortened V by 4 bases and J by 4 bases, and 10 bases separated the two germline ends. This CDR3 contains 12 residues. Germline V gene sequence: CDR1 SQVTM, CDR2 ANQGSEA. CDR3: CSVGEGSTEAFF. The CDR3 DNA reads as TGCAGCGTTGGTGAGGGAAGCACTGAAGCTTTCTTT.

V is TRBV5-4 and J is TRBJ2-3; D is possibly TRBD2 (6 bases). CDR3 length: 16 residues. CDR1 is SGHNT, CDR2 YYREEE, per germline (reference sequence). The V and J ends lost 2 bases and 0 bases respectively, with 13 bases between them. This CDR3 is CASSLYVGGSTDTQYF. CDR3 DNA sequence: TGTGCCAGCAGCTTATACGTGGGGGGTAGCACAGATACGCAGTATTTT.

J is TRBJ1-1 and V is TRBV13; 7 positions match TRBD1. The germline V gene encodes CDR1 PRHDT and CDR2 FYEKMQ (reference sequence). The trim removed 7 bases at V and 2 bases at J, leaving 7 bases unmatched. CDR3 size: 14 residues. This CDR3 is CASTLTGYNTEAFF. The CDR3 bases are TGTGCCAGCACCCTGACAGGGTATAACACTGAAGCTTTCTTT. The full variable domain, with the rest looked up from reference TRBV13 and TRBJ1-1, is AAGVIQSPRHLIKEKRETATLKCYPIPRHDTVYWYQQGPGQDPQFLISFYEKMQSDKGSIPDRFSAQQFSDYHSELNMSSLELGDSALYFCASTLTGYNTEAFFGQGTRLTVV.

This clone was observed a handful of times. V gene TRBV10-3 combines with J gene TRBJ2-7; 9 nucleotides match TRBD2. The CDR3 loop spans 16 amino acids. V shed 8 bases and J 6 bases; nucleotides not matched to a gene: 17. Germline V gene sequence: CDR1 ENHRY, CDR2 SYGVKD. Written as DNA, the CDR3 is TGTGCCATCGGGGGGGTTAGCGGGAGCAACGCTGGCGAGCAGTACTTC. This gives the protein CAIGGVSGSNAGEQYF.

In its sample, this clone was seen once. The J gene is TRBJ2-3, the V gene TRBV7-3; TRBD1 matches at 7 bases. V shed 5 bases, J shed 2 bases, and the junction held 10 bases outside the gene matches. The length of the CDR3 is 16 residues. Germline V gene sequence: CDR1 SGHTA, CDR2 FQGTGA. The CDR3 DNA follows: TGTGCCAGCAGCCCACGGCCGACAGGGACCACAGATACGCAGTATTTT. Protein product: CASSPRPTGTTDTQYF. Supplemented by reference TRBV7-3 and TRBJ2-3, the full variable domain reads GAGVSQTPSNKVTEKGKYVELRCDPISGHTALYWYRQSLGQGPEFLIYFQGTGAADDSGLPNDRFFAVRPEGSVSTLKIQRTERGDSAVYLCASSPRPTGTTDTQYFGPGTRLTVL.

The rearrangement joins TRBV7-9 to TRBJ2-4; 9 bases fit TRBD1. Trimming cost V 10 bases and J 6 bases; bases outside gene matches: 10. This CDR3 has 14 amino acids. Per germline, CDR1 SEHNR and CDR2 FQNEAQ (reference sequence). Written as DNA, the CDR3 is TGTGCCACCACCTTGGACAGGGGCGTAAACATTCAGTACTTC. It codes for CATTLDRGVNIQYF.